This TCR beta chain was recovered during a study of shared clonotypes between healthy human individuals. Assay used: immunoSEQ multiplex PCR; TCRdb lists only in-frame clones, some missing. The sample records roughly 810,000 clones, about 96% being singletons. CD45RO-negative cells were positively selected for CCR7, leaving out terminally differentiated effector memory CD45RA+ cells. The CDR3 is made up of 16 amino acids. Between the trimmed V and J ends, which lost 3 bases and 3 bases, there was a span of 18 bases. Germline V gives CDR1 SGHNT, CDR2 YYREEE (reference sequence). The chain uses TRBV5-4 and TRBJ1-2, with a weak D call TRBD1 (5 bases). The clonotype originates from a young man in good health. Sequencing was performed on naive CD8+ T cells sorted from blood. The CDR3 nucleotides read TGTGCCAGCAGCTCCCCCCTGACAGAAGCGGACTATGGCTACACCTTC. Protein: CASSSPLTEADYGYTF.